This T cell receptor (beta chain) was retrieved from a study of T cell changes during pregnancy in multiple sclerosis (dated by TCRdb to between 2018 and 2020). Background for the entire study: The study looked at changes in the T cell repertoire across pregnancy in women with multiple sclerosis.

As concerns this clone: The specificity of this receptor is unknown. No much larger clone is present one base from it, and per-base qualities are unavailable.

To prepare the library, the immunoSEQ multiplex PCR assay was applied. The immuneACCESS repertoire file appears here via TCRdb, limited to in-frame rearrangements. These files lack a portion of the clones; in checked studies, under half of the deficit traces to unresolved V genes, and the cause of the others is not known. This sample gives about 110,000 clones in total; 92% of them show up just once. The biggest ten clones account for around 1.5% of the sample. The trim is 5 bases for V and 5 bases for J, with a gap of 12 bases between the germline ends. The germline V gene encodes CDR1 GTSNPN and CDR2 SVGIG (reference sequence). CDR3 length: 13 amino acids, cysteine to phenylalanine. Only CDR3 DNA is held: 39 bases, read in frame from base 1.

Source: peripheral blood, taken after pregnancy. The sequence joins TRBV30 to TRBJ1-4, and TRBD1 may be the D gene, going by 6 matching bases. This receptor was obtained from a female donor with multiple sclerosis, enrolled in a pregnancy study. CDR3 protein: CAWAPGENEKLFF. In nucleotide form, the sequence is TGTGCCTGGGCCCCAGGGGAAAATGAAAAACTGTTTTTT. With the portions outside the CDR3 filled from the reference TRBV30 and TRBJ1-4 genes, the complete variable region becomes SQTIHQWPATLVQPVGSPLSLECTVEGTSNPNLYWYRQAAGRGLQLLFYSVGIGQISSEVPQNLSASRPQDRQFILSSKKLLLSDSGFYLCAWAPGENEKLFFGSGTQLSVL.